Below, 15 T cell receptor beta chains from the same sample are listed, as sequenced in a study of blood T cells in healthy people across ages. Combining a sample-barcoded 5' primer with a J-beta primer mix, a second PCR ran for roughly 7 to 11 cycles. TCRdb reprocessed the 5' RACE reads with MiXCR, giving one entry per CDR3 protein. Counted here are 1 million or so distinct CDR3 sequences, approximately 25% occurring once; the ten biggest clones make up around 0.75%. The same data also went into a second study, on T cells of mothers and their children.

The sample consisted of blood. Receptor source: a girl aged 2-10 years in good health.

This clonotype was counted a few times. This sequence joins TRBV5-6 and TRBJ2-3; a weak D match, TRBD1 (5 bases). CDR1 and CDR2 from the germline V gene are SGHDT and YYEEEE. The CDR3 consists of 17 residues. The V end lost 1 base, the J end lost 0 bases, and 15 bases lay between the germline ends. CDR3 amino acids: CASSLSQAGSSTDTQYF. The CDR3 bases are TGTGCCAGCAGCTTGTCGCAGGCAGGGTCTAGCACAGATACGCAGTATTTT.

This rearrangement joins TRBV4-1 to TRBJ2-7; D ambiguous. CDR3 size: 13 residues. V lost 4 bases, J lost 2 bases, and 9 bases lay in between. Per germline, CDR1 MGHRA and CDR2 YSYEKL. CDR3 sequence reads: CASSPPNAYEQYF. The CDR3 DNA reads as TGCGCCAGCAGCCCCCCTAACGCCTACGAGCAGTACTTC.

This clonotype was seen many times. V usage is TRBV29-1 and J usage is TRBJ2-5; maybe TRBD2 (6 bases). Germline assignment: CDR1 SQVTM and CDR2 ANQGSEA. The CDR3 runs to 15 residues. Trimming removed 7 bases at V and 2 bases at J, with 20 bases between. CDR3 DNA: TGCAGCGCCCAGACTAGGAAGGGCTTACAAGAGACCCAGTACTTC. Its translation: CSAQTRKGLQETQYF.

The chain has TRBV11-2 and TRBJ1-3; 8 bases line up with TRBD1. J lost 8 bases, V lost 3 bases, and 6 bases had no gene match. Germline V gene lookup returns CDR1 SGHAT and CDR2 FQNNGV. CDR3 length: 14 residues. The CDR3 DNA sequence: TGTGCCAGCAGCTTCGAGCCACAGGGGGACACCATATATTTT. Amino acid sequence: CASSFEPQGDTIYF.

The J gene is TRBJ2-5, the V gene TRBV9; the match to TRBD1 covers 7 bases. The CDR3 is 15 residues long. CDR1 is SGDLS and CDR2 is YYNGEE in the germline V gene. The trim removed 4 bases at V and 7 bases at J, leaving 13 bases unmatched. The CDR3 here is CASSTRMTGKGTQYF. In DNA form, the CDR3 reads TGTGCCAGCAGCACAAGAATGACAGGGAAAGGGACCCAGTACTTC.

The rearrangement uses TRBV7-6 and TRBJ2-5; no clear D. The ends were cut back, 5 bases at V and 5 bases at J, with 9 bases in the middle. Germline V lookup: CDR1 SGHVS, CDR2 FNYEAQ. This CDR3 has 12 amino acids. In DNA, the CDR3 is TGTGCCAGCAGCGGCTGGCATGAGACCCAGTACTTC. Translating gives CASSGWHETQYF.

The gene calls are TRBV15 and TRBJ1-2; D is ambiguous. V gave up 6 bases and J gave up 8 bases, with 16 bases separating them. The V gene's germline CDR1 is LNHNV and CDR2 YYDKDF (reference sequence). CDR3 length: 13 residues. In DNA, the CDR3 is TGTGCCACCAGGCAGCCGTATTCCTACGGCTACACCTTC. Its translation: CATRQPYSYGYTF.

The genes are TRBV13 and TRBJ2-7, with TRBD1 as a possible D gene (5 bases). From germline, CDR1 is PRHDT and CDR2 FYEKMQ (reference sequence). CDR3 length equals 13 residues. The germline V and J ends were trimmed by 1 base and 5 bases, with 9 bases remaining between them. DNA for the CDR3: TGTGCCAGCAGCTTAGAGGGGAAGAACGAGCAGTACTTC. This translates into CASSLEGKNEQYF.

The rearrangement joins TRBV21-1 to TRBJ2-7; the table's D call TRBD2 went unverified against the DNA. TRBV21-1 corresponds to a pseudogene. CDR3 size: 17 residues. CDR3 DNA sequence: TGTGCCAGCAGGAGCGACGGACTAGCGGAGAACTCCTACGAGCAGTACTTC. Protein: CASRSDGLAENSYEQYF.

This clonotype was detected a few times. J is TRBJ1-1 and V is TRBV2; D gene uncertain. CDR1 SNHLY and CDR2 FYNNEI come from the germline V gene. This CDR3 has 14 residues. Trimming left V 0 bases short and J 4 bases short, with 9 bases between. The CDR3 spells CASSEAVQLTEAFF. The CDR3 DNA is TGTGCCAGCAGTGAAGCAGTCCAGCTCACTGAAGCTTTCTTT.

Written as DNA, the CDR3 is TGCAGCGTTGGGGGCGTTACACGCGGGAGTTGGGGGGAACAAGAGACCCAGTACTTC. Amino acids: CSVGGVTRGSWGEQETQYF. The chain carries TRBV29-1 and TRBJ2-5, with 7 nucleotides matching TRBD2. The length of the CDR3 is 19 residues. CDR1 is SQVTM, CDR2 ANQGSEA, per germline. V lost 4 bases, J lost 2 bases, and 22 bases stayed unmatched.

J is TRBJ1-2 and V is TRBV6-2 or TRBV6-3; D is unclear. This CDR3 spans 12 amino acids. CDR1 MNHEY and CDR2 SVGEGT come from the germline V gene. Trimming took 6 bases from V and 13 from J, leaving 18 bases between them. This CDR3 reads CASSRSRMESTF. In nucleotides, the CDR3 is TGTGCCAGCAGCAGGTCAAGGATGGAAAGCACCTTC.

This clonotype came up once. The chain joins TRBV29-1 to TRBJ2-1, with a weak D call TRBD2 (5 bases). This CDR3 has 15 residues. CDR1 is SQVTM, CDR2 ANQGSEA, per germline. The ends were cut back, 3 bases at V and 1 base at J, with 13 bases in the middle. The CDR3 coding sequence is TGCAGCGTTGACGGGGATGAGGGTTCCTACAATGAGCAGTTCTTC. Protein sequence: CSVDGDEGSYNEQFF.

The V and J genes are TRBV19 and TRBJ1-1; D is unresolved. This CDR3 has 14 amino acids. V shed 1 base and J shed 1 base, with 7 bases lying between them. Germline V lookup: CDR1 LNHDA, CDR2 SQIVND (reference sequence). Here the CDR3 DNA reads TGTGCCAGTAGTATAGGGAAGGCGAACACTGAAGCTTTCTTT. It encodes CASSIGKANTEAFF. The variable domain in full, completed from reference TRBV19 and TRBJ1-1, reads DGGITQSPKYLFRKEGQNVTLSCEQNLNHDAMYWYRQDPGQGLRLIYYSQIVNDFQKGDIAEGYSVSREKKESFPLTVTSAQKNPTAFYLCASSIGKANTEAFFGQGTRLTVV.

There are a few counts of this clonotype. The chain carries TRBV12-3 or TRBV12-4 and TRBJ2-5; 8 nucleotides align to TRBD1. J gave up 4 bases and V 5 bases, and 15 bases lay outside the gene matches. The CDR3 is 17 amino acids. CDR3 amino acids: CASSTTPGGTGAETQYF. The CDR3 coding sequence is TGTGCCAGCAGTACAACCCCTGGGGGGACAGGAGCAGAGACCCAGTACTTC.